This T cell receptor beta chain was captured in a study of pediatric ulcerative colitis. The CDR3 is made up of 15 amino acids. Trimming removed 3 bases from V and 4 bases from J; junction bases left unmatched: 3. CDR1 and CDR2 from the germline V gene are MGHRA and YSYEKL. Findings of the study overall: Blood-rectal clonal overlap within each person was significantly higher in ulcerative colitis patients than controls. Acute severe colitis showed lower rectal diversity from clonal expansions.

This clone showed up just once. Its target is not known. Ulcerative colitis patients received no immunosuppressive medication before the diagnostic colonoscopy. Assay: immunoSEQ multiplex PCR; the TCRdb copy retains only in-frame clones and omits some. The sample consists of approximately 60,000 clones, approximately 87% of them appearing once. The receptor was derived from a boy aged 10-17 years with severe ulcerative colitis. The V call is TRBV4-1, the J call TRBJ2-1; 10 nucleotides line up with TRBD2. What was sequenced was blood. The CDR3 nucleotides are TGCGCCAGCAGCCAGAGCGGGAGGGAGTACAATGAGCAGTTCTTC. This gives the protein CASSQSGREYNEQFF.